One and the same sample provided the 16 T cell receptor beta chains below, sequenced in a study of CD8 T cells in Susac syndrome. An input of 0.5 to 1 ug of RNA was subjected to reverse transcription using random hexamers. Each CDR3 protein gets one entry after TCRdb re-called the immunoSEQ multiplex PCR reads with MiXCR. The sample contains hundreds of thousands of distinct CDR3 sequences, about 95% of which appear only once. Sequenced sample: CD4+ T cells from PBMCs. The receptors were gathered from a human donor with multiple sclerosis.

The V gene is TRBV5-6, the J gene TRBJ2-4; no clear D gene. V was clipped by 2 bases and J by 0 bases, with 15 bases between them. CDR3 size: 17 residues. Germline CDR1 and CDR2: SGHDT and YYEEEE. This CDR3 is CASSLPGLKGAKNIQYF. In nucleotides, the CDR3 is TGTGCCAGCAGCTTACCCGGGTTGAAAGGAGCCAAAAACATTCAGTACTTC.

The chain couples TRBV3-1 to TRBJ1-3, with D hard to call. Trimming shortened V by 1 base and J by 0 bases, and 4 bases separated the two germline ends. This CDR3 contains 14 residues. The germline gives CDR1 LGHDT, CDR2 YNNKEL (reference sequence). The CDR3 nucleotides read TGTGCCAGCAGCCAAGGGTCCTCTGGAAACACCATATATTTT. Protein product: CASSQGSSGNTIYF.

The chain has TRBV2 and TRBJ1-2; no clear D gene. The V and J ends lost 4 bases and 8 bases respectively, with 11 bases between them. CDR1 is SNHLY and CDR2 is FYNNEI in the germline V gene. There are 12 residues in the CDR3. In nucleotides, the CDR3 is TGTGCCAGCAGTGCAAGGGTGGAAGGCTACACCTTC. Translating it yields CASSARVEGYTF. Filled out from reference TRBV2 and TRBJ1-2, the complete variable domain reads EPEVTQTPSHQVTQMGQEVILRCVPISNHLYFYWYRQILGQKVEFLVSFYNNEISEKSEIFDDQFSVERPDGSNFTLKIRSTKLEDSAMYFCASSARVEGYTFGSGTRLTVV.

This clonotype occurred once. V gene TRBV19 combines with J gene TRBJ2-1; D is perhaps TRBD2 (5 bases). Germline values: CDR1 LNHDA, CDR2 SQIVND (reference sequence). This CDR3 spans 11 amino acids. Trimming shortened V by 3 bases and J by 12 bases, and 9 bases separated the two germline ends. The CDR3 bases are TGTGCCAGTAGTATCGGTGGGAGGCAGTTCTTC. Translating it yields CASSIGGRQFF.

The chain employs TRBV3-1 and TRBJ1-2; D is uncertain. In germline, CDR1 is LGHDT, CDR2 YNNKEL (reference sequence). V lost 7 bases and J 2 bases, leaving 17 bases between the germline ends. CDR3 length equals 15 residues. CDR3 coding DNA: TGTGCCAGCACACCCGGCGGAGGCCTAAACTATGGCTACACCTTC. It translates to CASTPGGGLNYGYTF.

This chain connects TRBV7-2 to TRBJ2-1, with D perhaps TRBD1 or TRBD2 (5 bases each). Germline lookup yields CDR1 SGHTA and CDR2 FQGNSA. V shed 5 bases and J shed 8 bases, with 7 bases lying between them. This CDR3 has 11 amino acids. CDR3 coding DNA: TGTGCCAGCAGCCCGGGACATGAGCAGTTCTTC. As protein: CASSPGHEQFF.

The chain combines TRBV20-1 with TRBJ2-5; 8 bases match TRBD1. J lost 5 bases, V lost 5 bases, and 10 bases had no gene match. Looked up from germline, CDR1 is DFQATT and CDR2 is SNEGSKA (reference sequence). This CDR3 has 14 amino acids. The chain's CDR3 is CSALPGQEVETQYF. The CDR3 nucleotides are TGCAGTGCTCTACCGGGACAGGAGGTCGAGACCCAGTACTTC.

This sequence joins TRBV9 and TRBJ2-1; D is perhaps TRBD2 (5 bases). The V gene lost 2 bases and the J gene lost 8 bases, with 14 bases spanning the gap. The length of the CDR3 is 14 residues. Germline V CDR1 and CDR2: SGDLS, YYNGEE. The chain's CDR3 is CASSVQVGIDEQFF. CDR3 nucleotide sequence: TGTGCCAGCAGCGTCCAGGTCGGGATAGATGAGCAGTTCTTC.

V and J are TRBV12-3 or TRBV12-4 and TRBJ1-2; TRBD1 agrees at 10 bases. V shed 7 bases, J shed 4 bases, and the junction held 6 bases outside the gene matches. The CDR3 loop spans 14 amino acids. CDR3 region: CASTTGTGAYGYTF. In nucleotides, the CDR3 is TGTGCCAGCACAACCGGGACAGGGGCCTATGGCTACACCTTC.

The rearrangement uses TRBV7-8 and TRBJ2-3, with 12 nucleotides matching TRBD2. The trim removed 5 bases at V and 5 bases at J, leaving 5 bases unmatched. This CDR3 contains 15 residues. Germline-derived CDR1 and CDR2 are SGHVS and FQNEAQ. Here the CDR3 DNA reads TGTGCCAGCAGCGCTAGACTAGCGGGAGTAGATACGCAGTATTTT. Protein sequence: CASSARLAGVDTQYF.

The chain employs TRBV4-2 and TRBJ2-1; the match to TRBD2 covers 10 bases. The J segment lost 3 bases and the V segment lost 4 bases, leaving 6 bases of the junction unmatched. The CDR3 is 16 amino acids. Germline V gene sequence: CDR1 LGHNA, CDR2 YNFKEQ. In nucleotides, the CDR3 is TGTGCCAGCAGCCGCACCGGGACTAGCGACTACAATGAGCAGTTCTTC. Translating it yields CASSRTGTSDYNEQFF.

The genes are TRBV9 and TRBJ2-2; 7 bases match TRBD1. The junction had 6 bases not matched to a gene; V was cut back by 4 bases and J by 6 bases. The CDR3 totals 14 residues. CDR1 and CDR2 (germline): SGDLS, YYNGEE. The CDR3 spells CASSPTGVAGELFF. Written as DNA, the CDR3 is TGTGCCAGCAGCCCTACAGGGGTTGCCGGGGAGCTGTTTTTT. Full variable domain (missing parts from reference TRBV9 and TRBJ2-2): DSGVTQTPKHLITATGQRVTLRCSPRSGDLSVYWYQQSLDQGLQFLIQYYNGEERAKGNILERFSAQQFPDLHSELNLSSLELGDSALYFCASSPTGVAGELFFGEGSRLTVL.

This clonotype was observed once. The rearrangement links TRBV9 to TRBJ1-2; possibly TRBD1 for D (6 bases). V shed 4 bases and J shed 3 bases, with 13 bases lying between them. CDR3 length: 14 amino acids. CDR1 and CDR2 (germline): SGDLS, YYNGEE. For the CDR3, the DNA is TGTGCCAGCAGCAAACAGGGTGTGGACTATGGCTACACCTTC. As protein: CASSKQGVDYGYTF.

J is TRBJ1-6 and V is TRBV27; D call uncertain. V lost 6 bases and J 6 bases, leaving 12 bases between the germline ends. The length of the CDR3 is 14 residues. Germline CDR1 and CDR2: MNHEY and SMNVEV (reference sequence). In DNA, the CDR3 is TGTGCCAGCAGCTCGACACCTTTTAATTCACCCCTCCACTTT. It specifies CASSSTPFNSPLHF.

This sequence joins TRBV30 and TRBJ2-7; possibly TRBD2 for D (6 bases). V gave up 2 bases and J gave up 0 bases, with 14 bases separating them. The V gene's germline CDR1 is GTSNPN and CDR2 SVGIG (reference sequence). CDR3 size: 15 residues. CDR3 DNA: TGTGCCTGGAGTCGCACCGGGACTTACTCCTACGAGCAGTACTTC. Encoded protein: CAWSRTGTYSYEQYF.

The genes are TRBV30 and TRBJ2-6; 8 positions match TRBD1. The CDR3 length is 16 residues. Germline CDR1 is GTSNPN and CDR2 is SVGIG (reference sequence). V shed 8 bases and J 4 bases; nucleotides not matched to a gene: 13. The CDR3: CAGRRGRGPGANVLTF. The CDR3, as DNA: TGTGCCGGACGACGCGGCAGGGGGCCGGGGGCCAACGTCCTGACTTTC.